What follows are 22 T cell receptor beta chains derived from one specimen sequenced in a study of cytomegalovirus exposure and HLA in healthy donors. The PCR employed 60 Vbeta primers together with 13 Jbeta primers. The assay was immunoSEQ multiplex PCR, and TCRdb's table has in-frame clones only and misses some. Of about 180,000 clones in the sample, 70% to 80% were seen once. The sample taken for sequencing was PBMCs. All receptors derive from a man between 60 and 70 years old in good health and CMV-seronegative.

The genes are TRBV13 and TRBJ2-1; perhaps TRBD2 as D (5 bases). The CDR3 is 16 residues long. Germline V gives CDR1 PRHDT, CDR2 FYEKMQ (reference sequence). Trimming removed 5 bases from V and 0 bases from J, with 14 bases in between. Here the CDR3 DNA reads TGTGCCAGCAGCCACCGAGAGGGTAGCTCCTACAATGAGCAGTTCTTC. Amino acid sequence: CASSHREGSSYNEQFF.

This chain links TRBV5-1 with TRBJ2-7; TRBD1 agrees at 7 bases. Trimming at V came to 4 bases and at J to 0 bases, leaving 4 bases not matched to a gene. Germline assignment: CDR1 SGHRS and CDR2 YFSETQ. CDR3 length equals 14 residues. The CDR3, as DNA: TGCGCCAGCAGCAAGACAGGGAGCTCCTACGAGCAGTACTTC. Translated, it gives CASSKTGSSYEQYF. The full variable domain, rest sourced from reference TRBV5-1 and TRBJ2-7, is KAGVTQTPRYLIKTRGQQVTLSCSPISGHRSVSWYQQTPGQGLQFLFEYFSETQRNKGNFPGRFSGRQFSNSRSEMNVSTLELGDSALYLCASSKTGSSYEQYFGPGTRLTVT.

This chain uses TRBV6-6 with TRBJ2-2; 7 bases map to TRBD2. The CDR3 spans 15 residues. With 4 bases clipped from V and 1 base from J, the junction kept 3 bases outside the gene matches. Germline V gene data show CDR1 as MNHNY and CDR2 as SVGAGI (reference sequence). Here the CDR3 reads CASSWEGLNTGELFF. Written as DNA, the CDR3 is TGTGCCAGCAGTTGGGAGGGACTGAACACCGGGGAGCTGTTTTTT.

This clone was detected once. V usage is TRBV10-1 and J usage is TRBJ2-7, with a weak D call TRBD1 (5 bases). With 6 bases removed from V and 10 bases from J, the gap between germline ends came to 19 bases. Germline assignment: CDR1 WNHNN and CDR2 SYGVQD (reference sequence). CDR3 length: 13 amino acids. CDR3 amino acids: CASSLQVTEKQYF. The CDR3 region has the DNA TGCGCCAGCAGCCTACAGGTAACAGAGAAACAGTACTTC.

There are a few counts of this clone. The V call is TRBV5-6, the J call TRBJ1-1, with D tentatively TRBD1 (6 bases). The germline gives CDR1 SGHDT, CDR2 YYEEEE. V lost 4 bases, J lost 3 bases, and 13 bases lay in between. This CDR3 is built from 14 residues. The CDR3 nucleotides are TGTGCCAGCAGCAAGTATGGGGGCTACACTGAAGCTTTCTTT. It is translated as CASSKYGGYTEAFF.

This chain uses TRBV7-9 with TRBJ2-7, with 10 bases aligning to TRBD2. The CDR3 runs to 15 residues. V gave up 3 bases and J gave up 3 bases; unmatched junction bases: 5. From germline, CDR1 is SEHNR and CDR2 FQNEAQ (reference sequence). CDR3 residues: CASSFHPSGSYEQYF. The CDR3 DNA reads TGTGCCAGCAGCTTTCACCCTAGCGGGAGCTACGAGCAGTACTTC.

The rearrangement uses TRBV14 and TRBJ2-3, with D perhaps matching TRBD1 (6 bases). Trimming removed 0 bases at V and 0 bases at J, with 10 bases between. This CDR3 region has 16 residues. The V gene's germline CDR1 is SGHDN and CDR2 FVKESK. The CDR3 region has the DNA TGTGCCAGCAGCCAAGATCAGGGGTTTAGCACAGATACGCAGTATTTT. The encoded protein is CASSQDQGFSTDTQYF.

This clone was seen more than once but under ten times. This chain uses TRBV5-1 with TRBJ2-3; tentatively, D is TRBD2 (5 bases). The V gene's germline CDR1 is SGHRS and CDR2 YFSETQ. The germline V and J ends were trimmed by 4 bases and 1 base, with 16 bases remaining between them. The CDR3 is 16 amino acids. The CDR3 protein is CASSIEAAWGTDTQYF. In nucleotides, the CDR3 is TGCGCCAGCAGCATCGAAGCGGCGTGGGGCACAGATACGCAGTATTTT.

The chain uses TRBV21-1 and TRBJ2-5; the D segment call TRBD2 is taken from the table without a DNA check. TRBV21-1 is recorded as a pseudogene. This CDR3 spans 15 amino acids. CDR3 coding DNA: TGTGCCAGAAGCCTGGCGGGGGTGACCCAAGAGACCCAGTACTTC. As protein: CARSLAGVTQETQYF.

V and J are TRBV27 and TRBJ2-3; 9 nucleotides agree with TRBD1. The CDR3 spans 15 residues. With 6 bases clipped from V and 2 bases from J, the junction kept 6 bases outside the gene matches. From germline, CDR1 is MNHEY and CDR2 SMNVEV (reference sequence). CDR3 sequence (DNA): TGTGCCAGCAGATTGACAGGGGGTGACACAGATACGCAGTATTTT. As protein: CASRLTGGDTDTQYF.

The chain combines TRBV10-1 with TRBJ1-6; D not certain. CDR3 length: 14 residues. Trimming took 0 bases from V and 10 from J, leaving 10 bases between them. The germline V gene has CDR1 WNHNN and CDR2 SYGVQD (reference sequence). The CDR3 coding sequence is TGCGCCAGCAGTGAGTCCGGGGATGGATCACCCCTCCACTTT. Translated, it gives CASSESGDGSPLHF.

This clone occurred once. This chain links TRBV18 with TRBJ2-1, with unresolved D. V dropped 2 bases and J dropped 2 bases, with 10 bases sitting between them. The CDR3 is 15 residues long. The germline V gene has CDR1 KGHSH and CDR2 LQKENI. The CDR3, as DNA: TGTGCCAGCTCACCAGACTTACCGACCTACAATGAGCAGTTCTTC. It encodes CASSPDLPTYNEQFF.

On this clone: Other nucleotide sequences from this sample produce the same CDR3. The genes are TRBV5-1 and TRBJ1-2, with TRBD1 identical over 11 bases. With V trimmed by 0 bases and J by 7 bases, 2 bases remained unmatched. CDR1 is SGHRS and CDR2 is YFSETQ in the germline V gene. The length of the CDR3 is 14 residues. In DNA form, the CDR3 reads TGCGCCAGCAGCTTGGCCGGGACAGGGGGTGGCTACACCTTC. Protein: CASSLAGTGGGYTF.

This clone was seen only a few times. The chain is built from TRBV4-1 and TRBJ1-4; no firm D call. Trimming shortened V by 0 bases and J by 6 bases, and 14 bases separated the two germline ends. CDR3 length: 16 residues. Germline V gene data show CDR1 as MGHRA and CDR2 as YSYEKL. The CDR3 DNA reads TGCGCCAGCAGCCAAGATCGGGAGGTCGCGGATGAAAAACTGTTTTTT. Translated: CASSQDREVADEKLFF.

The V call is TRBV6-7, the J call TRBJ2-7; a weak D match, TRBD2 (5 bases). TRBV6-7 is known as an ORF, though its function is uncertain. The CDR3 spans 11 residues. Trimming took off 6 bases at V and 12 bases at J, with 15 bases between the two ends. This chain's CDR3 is CASRQVSRGYF. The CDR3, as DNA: TGTGCCAGCAGGCAGGTGAGTCGGGGGTACTTC.

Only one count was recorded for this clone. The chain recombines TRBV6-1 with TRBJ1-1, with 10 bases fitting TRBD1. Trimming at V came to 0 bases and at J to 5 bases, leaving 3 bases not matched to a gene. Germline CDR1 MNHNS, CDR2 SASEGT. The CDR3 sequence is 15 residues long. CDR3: CASSEAGTGVTEAFF. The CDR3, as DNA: TGTGCCAGCAGTGAAGCCGGGACAGGGGTGACTGAAGCTTTCTTT.

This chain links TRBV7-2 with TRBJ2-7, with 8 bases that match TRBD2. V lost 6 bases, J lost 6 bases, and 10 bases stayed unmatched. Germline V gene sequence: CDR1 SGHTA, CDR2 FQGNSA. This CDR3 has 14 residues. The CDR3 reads CASRSGGRQAEQYF. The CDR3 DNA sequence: TGTGCCAGCAGATCGGGGGGGCGCCAAGCCGAGCAGTACTTC.

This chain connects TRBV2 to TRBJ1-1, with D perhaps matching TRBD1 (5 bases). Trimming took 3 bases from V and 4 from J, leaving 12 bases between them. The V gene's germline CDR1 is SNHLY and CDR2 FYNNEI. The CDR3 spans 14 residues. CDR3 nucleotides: TGTGCCAGCAGTGACCCCGGCGGGGGCACTGAAGCTTTCTTT. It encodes CASSDPGGGTEAFF.

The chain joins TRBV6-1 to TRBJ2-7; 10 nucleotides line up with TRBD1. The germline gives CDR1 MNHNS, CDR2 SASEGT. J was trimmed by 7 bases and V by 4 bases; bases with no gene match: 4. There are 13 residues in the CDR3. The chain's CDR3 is CASSGQGAGEQYF. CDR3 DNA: TGTGCCAGCAGTGGACAGGGGGCTGGGGAGCAGTACTTC.

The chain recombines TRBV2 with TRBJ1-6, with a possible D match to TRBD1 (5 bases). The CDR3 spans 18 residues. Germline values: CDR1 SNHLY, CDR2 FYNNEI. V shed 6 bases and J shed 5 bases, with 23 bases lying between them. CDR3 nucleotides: TGTGCCAGCAGCGAACGTGGGGCAACCGGGTCCAATAATTCACCCCTCCACTTT. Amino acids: CASSERGATGSNNSPLHF.

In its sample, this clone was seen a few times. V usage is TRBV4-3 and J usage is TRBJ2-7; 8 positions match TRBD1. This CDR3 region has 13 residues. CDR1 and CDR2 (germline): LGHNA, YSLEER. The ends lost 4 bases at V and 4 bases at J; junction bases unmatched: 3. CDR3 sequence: CASSRGQGYEQYF. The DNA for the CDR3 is TGCGCCAGCAGCCGAGGACAGGGATACGAGCAGTACTTC.

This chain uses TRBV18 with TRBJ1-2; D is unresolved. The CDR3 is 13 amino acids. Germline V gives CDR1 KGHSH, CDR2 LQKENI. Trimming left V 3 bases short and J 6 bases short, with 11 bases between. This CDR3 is CASSPGREDGYTF. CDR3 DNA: TGTGCCAGCTCACCTGGTAGAGAAGATGGCTACACCTTC.